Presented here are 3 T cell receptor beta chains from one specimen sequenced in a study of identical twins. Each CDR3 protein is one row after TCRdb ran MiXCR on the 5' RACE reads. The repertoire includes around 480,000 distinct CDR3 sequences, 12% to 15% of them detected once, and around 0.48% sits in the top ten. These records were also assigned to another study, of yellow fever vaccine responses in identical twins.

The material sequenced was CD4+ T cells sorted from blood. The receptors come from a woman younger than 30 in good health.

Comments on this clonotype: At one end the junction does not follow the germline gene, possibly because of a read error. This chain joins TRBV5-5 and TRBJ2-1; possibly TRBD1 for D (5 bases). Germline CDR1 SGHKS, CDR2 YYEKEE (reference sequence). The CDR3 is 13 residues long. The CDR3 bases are TGTGCCAGCAGCGCTAGTGGGGCGGCCCGTAGGATCTTC. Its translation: CASSASGAARRIF.

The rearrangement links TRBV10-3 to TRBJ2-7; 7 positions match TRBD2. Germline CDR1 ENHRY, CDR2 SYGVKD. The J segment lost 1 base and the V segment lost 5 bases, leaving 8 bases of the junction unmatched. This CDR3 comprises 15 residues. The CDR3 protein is CAISTTGAGSYEQYF. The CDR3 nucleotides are TGTGCCATCAGTACGACGGGAGCGGGGTCCTACGAGCAGTACTTC.

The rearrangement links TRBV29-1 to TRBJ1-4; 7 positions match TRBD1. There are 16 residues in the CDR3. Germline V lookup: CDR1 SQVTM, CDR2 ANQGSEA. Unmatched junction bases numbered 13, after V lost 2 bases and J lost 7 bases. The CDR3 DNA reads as TGCAGCGTTGAACTGAGGGCGGGACAGCTAAGTGAAAAACTGTTTTTT. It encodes CSVELRAGQLSEKLFF.